Below, 30 T cell receptor beta chains from the same sample are listed, as sequenced in a study of T cells in Graves' hyperthyroidism and ophthalmopathy. There were TCR beta CDR3 regions amplified from RNA transcripts. HTBI primers were used for first-round RT-PCR of the TCR CDR3. MiXCR, run by TCRdb on the multiplex PCR reads, gives a single entry per CDR3 protein. In the table there are under 700,000 distinct CDR3 sequences, roughly 46% of which are singletons. The sample taken for sequencing was peripheral blood or thyroid tissue (not recorded which). All receptors come from a woman aged 18-35 years with Graves' hyperthyroidism.

This chain joins TRBV2 and TRBJ1-2; D is possibly TRBD1 (6 bases). V shed 8 bases and J shed 3 bases, with 16 bases lying between them. CDR1 and CDR2 from the germline V gene are SNHLY and FYNNEI. This CDR3 spans 14 amino acids. The CDR3 DNA is TGTGCCAGCTCAAACTCCCGACAGGACTATGGCTACACCTTC. It yields the protein CASSNSRQDYGYTF.

This clonotype appeared once. The J gene is TRBJ1-2, the V gene TRBV12-3 or TRBV12-4, with TRBD1 matching over 7 bases. This CDR3 has 13 amino acids. The V gene end was trimmed by 6 bases and the J gene end by 5 bases; junction bases not matched to a gene: 6. CDR3 nucleotide sequence: TGTGCCAGCAGGGAGGGGGCGCGGTATGGCTACACCTTC. It encodes CASREGARYGYTF.

This clonotype turned up a few times. This sequence joins TRBV7-2 and TRBJ1-1; D remains unclear. Germline values: CDR1 SGHTA, CDR2 FQGNSA. This CDR3 region has 14 residues. Trimming stripped 2 bases from V and 1 base from J, with 8 bases between. DNA of the CDR3: TGTGCCAGCAGCTTATGGGCGGGGAACACTGAAGCTTTCTTT. Its translation: CASSLWAGNTEAFF.

The V call is TRBV5-1, the J call TRBJ2-7; perhaps TRBD2 as D (5 bases). The CDR3 runs 13 residues. Trimming removed 6 bases from V and 2 bases from J, with 12 bases in between. From germline, CDR1 is SGHRS and CDR2 YFSETQ. In nucleotides, the CDR3 is TGCGCCAGCACGGGAACTCGAACCTACGAGCAGTACTTC. It translates to CASTGTRTYEQYF. Filled out from reference TRBV5-1 and TRBJ2-7, the complete variable domain reads KAGVTQTPRYLIKTRGQQVTLSCSPISGHRSVSWYQQTPGQGLQFLFEYFSETQRNKGNFPGRFSGRQFSNSRSEMNVSTLELGDSALYLCASTGTRTYEQYFGPGTRLTVT.

The V call is TRBV5-6, the J call TRBJ1-3, with D possibly being TRBD1 (5 bases). CDR1 SGHDT and CDR2 YYEEEE come from the germline V gene. The CDR3 spans 12 residues. The germline V and J ends were trimmed by 7 bases and 4 bases, with 9 bases remaining between them. For the CDR3, the DNA is TGTGCCAGCGGGACGACCGGAAACACCATATATTTT. It translates to CASGTTGNTIYF. Full variable domain (remainder filled in from reference TRBV5-6 and TRBJ1-3): DAGVTQSPTHLIKTRGQQVTLRCSPKSGHDTVSWYQQALGQGPQFIFQYYEEEERQRGNFPDRFSGHQFPNYSSELNVNALLLGDSALYLCASGTTGNTIYFGEGSWLTVV.

The CDR3 reads CATRVAATNEKLFF. The CDR3 DNA follows: TGTGCCACCCGGGTAGCTGCAACTAATGAAAAACTGTTTTTT. The chain is built from TRBV10-3 and TRBJ1-4; D gene uncertain. Trimming shortened V by 10 bases and J by 0 bases, and 12 bases separated the two germline ends. Germline CDR1 ENHRY, CDR2 SYGVKD. The CDR3 spans 14 residues.

Note on this clonotype: This may arise from a read error, as a much more abundant clone is one base away. The CDR3 does not close with the conserved phenylalanine or tryptophan, likely indicating a read error. The chain uses TRBV19 and TRBJ2-7; TRBD1 might be the D (5 bases). The CDR3 consists of 14 residues. Germline V CDR1 and CDR2: LNHDA, SQIVND (reference sequence). The ends were cut back, 4 bases at V and 1 base at J, with 11 bases in the middle. The CDR3 loop reads CASSTRQRSYEQYY. Written as DNA, the CDR3 is TGTGCCAGTAGTACGAGACAGAGATCCTACGAGCAGTACTAC.

This rearrangement joins TRBV25-1 to TRBJ1-1; TRBD1 matches 8 bases. Trimming cost V 2 bases and J 2 bases; bases outside gene matches: 10. Germline values: CDR1 MGHDK, CDR2 SYGVNS. The CDR3 length is 17 residues. CDR3 sequence: CASSEVGRQGRNTEAFF. CDR3 sequence (DNA): TGTGCCAGCAGTGAAGTGGGGCGACAGGGGAGAAACACTGAAGCTTTCTTT.

This clonotype was seen ten or more times. The chain employs TRBV29-1 and TRBJ1-3, with D uncertain. CDR1 and CDR2 (germline): SQVTM, ANQGSEA. The CDR3 is made up of 12 amino acids. V was pared by 1 base and J by 3 bases, with 4 bases between. The CDR3 DNA is TGCAGCGTTGAAGGGCGTGGAAACACCATATATTTT. Amino acids: CSVEGRGNTIYF.

The chain recombines TRBV2 with TRBJ2-3; 10 bases fit TRBD2. The CDR3 is 15 amino acids. Germline CDR1 reads SNHLY; CDR2 reads FYNNEI. The CDR3 region is CASQGSGRAGDTQYF. In DNA form, the CDR3 reads TGTGCATCACAGGGGAGCGGGAGGGCCGGAGATACGCAGTATTTT.

This clonotype was seen a few times. The chain has TRBV2 and TRBJ1-3; 8 bases map to TRBD1. V lost 9 bases and J lost 1; bases outside the gene matches: 5. Germline V gene lookup returns CDR1 SNHLY and CDR2 FYNNEI. The CDR3 has 14 residues. CDR3 bases: TGTGCCAGACGACAGGGGTTTTCTGGAAACACCATATATTTT. It specifies CARRQGFSGNTIYF. Looking up the rest from reference TRBV2 and TRBJ1-3 gives the full variable domain: EPEVTQTPSHQVTQMGQEVILRCVPISNHLYFYWYRQILGQKVEFLVSFYNNEISEKSEIFDDQFSVERPDGSNFTLKIRSTKLEDSAMYFCARRQGFSGNTIYFGEGSWLTVV.

This clonotype was seen at least ten times. This chain uses TRBV29-1 with TRBJ1-1; 8 bases are a match to TRBD1. Per the germline V gene, CDR1 is SQVTM and CDR2 is ANQGSEA. This CDR3 contains 13 residues. With V trimmed by 6 bases and J by 3 bases, 6 bases remained unmatched. CDR3 sequence reads: CSVGQGIYTEAFF. The DNA for the CDR3 is TGCAGCGTAGGACAGGGTATTTACACTGAAGCTTTCTTT.

This clonotype was picked up one time. The genes are TRBV20-1 and TRBJ2-7; no reliable D call. V was shortened by 3 bases and J by 5 bases, with 8 bases between the two germline ends. CDR1 is DFQATT, CDR2 SNEGSKA, per germline (reference sequence). This CDR3 is 11 amino acids long. The CDR3 is CSASSPHEQYF. The CDR3, as DNA: TGCAGTGCTAGTTCCCCTCACGAGCAGTACTTC.

The chain combines TRBV6-4 with TRBJ2-5, with 10 positions matching TRBD2. Trimming cost V 5 bases and J 2 bases; bases outside gene matches: 5. This CDR3 has 15 residues. Germline values: CDR1 MRHNA, CDR2 SNTAGT. The CDR3 nucleotides are TGTGCCAGCAGTCCCACAGCGGGGGGGCAAGAGACCCAGTACTTC. This sequence encodes CASSPTAGGQETQYF.

DNA for the CDR3: TGTGCCAGCAGCTTGACGGTCGGCACTGAAGCTTTCTTT. Translated, it gives CASSLTVGTEAFF. This rearrangement joins TRBV11-2 to TRBJ1-1; D not certain. The CDR3 consists of 13 residues. Trimming removed 3 bases from V and 4 bases from J, with 9 bases in between. Germline V CDR1 and CDR2: SGHAT, FQNNGV.

With regard to this clonotype: A much larger clone lies a single base off, so this may be a read error. V and J are TRBV25-1 and TRBJ1-2; 7 positions match TRBD1. V shed 7 bases, J shed 8 bases, and the junction held 7 bases outside the gene matches. This CDR3 contains 12 residues. Germline CDR1 and CDR2: MGHDK and SYGVNS. The CDR3 reads CASKTGTSGYTF. The CDR3 nucleotides read TGTGCCAGCAAGACAGGGACAAGCGGCTACACCTTC.

The J gene is TRBJ1-1, the V gene TRBV2; D is possibly TRBD1 (6 bases). CDR1 is SNHLY and CDR2 is FYNNEI in the germline V gene. Between the trimmed V and J ends, which lost 6 bases and 0 bases, there was a span of 23 bases. This CDR3 has 18 residues. This chain's CDR3 is CASSTPGVDTGMNTEAFF. The CDR3 region has the DNA TGTGCCAGCAGCACGCCAGGGGTCGATACAGGGATGAACACTGAAGCTTTCTTT.

In its sample, this clonotype was seen a few times. The J gene is TRBJ2-7, the V gene TRBV5-1; 13 bases are shared with TRBD2. Germline V gives CDR1 SGHRS, CDR2 YFSETQ. This CDR3 spans 16 amino acids. V gave up 0 bases and J gave up 6 bases; unmatched junction bases: 6. The CDR3 DNA follows: TGCGCCAGCAGCTTGGCCGAAGGGACTAGCGGGACCGAGCAGTACTTC. Its protein is CASSLAEGTSGTEQYF.

This clonotype showed up just a few times. The chain uses TRBV20-1 and TRBJ1-2, with 9 bases identical to TRBD1. This CDR3 spans 13 amino acids. The V segment lost 0 bases and the J segment 8 bases; nucleotides outside the gene matches: 4. CDR1 DFQATT and CDR2 SNEGSKA come from the germline V gene (reference sequence). CDR3 bases: TGCAGTGCTAGAGATGACAGGGGGTCGGGCTACACCTTC. Residues: CSARDDRGSGYTF.

This clonotype was picked up many times. The chain couples TRBV10-3 to TRBJ2-5; D is unclear. The CDR3 consists of 13 residues. CDR1 is ENHRY and CDR2 is SYGVKD in the germline V gene. Trimming left V 6 bases short and J 5 bases short, with 13 bases between. The CDR3 sequence: CAISGDHGETQYF. The CDR3 nucleotides read TGTGCCATCAGCGGCGACCATGGTGAGACCCAGTACTTC.

The V gene is TRBV10-3, the J gene TRBJ1-2; possible D gene TRBD1, 5 bases. There are 14 residues in the CDR3. With 2 bases removed from V and 4 bases from J, the gap between germline ends came to 11 bases. Germline CDR1 is ENHRY and CDR2 is SYGVKD. The CDR3 sequence: CAISEDSLFYGYTF. In DNA, the CDR3 is TGTGCCATCAGTGAGGACAGCTTATTCTATGGCTACACCTTC.

The rearrangement uses TRBV29-1 and TRBJ1-3, with D uncertain. V lost 6 bases and J lost 4, with 7 bases in between. The CDR3 spans 11 residues. Per the germline V gene, CDR1 is SQVTM and CDR2 is ANQGSEA. The CDR3: CSVVPGNTIYF. Written as DNA, the CDR3 is TGCAGCGTAGTCCCAGGAAACACCATATATTTT.

Only a few counts were recorded for this clonotype. The V and J genes are TRBV24-1 and TRBJ1-2; TRBD1 agrees at 10 bases. The junction had 15 bases not matched to a gene; V was cut back by 8 bases and J by 7 bases. Per germline, CDR1 KGHDR and CDR2 SFDVKD. CDR3 length equals 16 residues. The CDR3 sequence: CATILNTDRGVVGYTF. In nucleotides, the CDR3 is TGTGCCACCATTCTAAATACGGACAGGGGGGTTGTTGGCTACACCTTC.

This clonotype occurred many times. The J gene is TRBJ1-2, the V gene TRBV7-9, with a weak D call TRBD1 (6 bases). V lost 6 bases to trimming and J lost 3 bases, with 20 bases between them. Germline V gives CDR1 SEHNR, CDR2 FQNEAQ (reference sequence). The CDR3 is 16 residues long. DNA of the CDR3: TGTGCCAGCAGTCGAAGAGGCAGGGGAGATGACTATGGCTACACCTTC. Translating gives CASSRRGRGDDYGYTF. Filled out from reference TRBV7-9 and TRBJ1-2, the complete variable domain reads DTGVSQNPRHKITKRGQNVTFRCDPISEHNRLYWYRQTLGQGPEFLTYFQNEAQLEKSRLLSDRFSAERPKGSFSTLEIQRTEQGDSAMYLCASSRRGRGDDYGYTFGSGTRLTVV.

The V call is TRBV7-4, the J call TRBJ1-6; D gene uncertain. V was pared by 6 bases and J by 8 bases, with 11 bases between. Germline V gene data show CDR1 as SGHVT and CDR2 as SQSDAQ. This CDR3 has 13 residues. Written as DNA, the CDR3 is TGTGCCAGCAGTCCAGGACGATATTCACCCCTCCACTTT. It yields the protein CASSPGRYSPLHF.

For this clonotype: The CDR3 does not end in the conserved phenylalanine or tryptophan, so this is likely a read error. V is TRBV15 and J is TRBJ2-6; a possible D gene is TRBD1 (5 bases). The CDR3 covers 16 residues. From germline, CDR1 is LNHNV and CDR2 YYDKDF (reference sequence). V shed 5 bases and J shed 0 bases, with 11 bases lying between them. The chain's CDR3 is CATSGHGRSGANVLTP. The DNA for the CDR3 is TGTGCCACCAGCGGACACGGACGCTCTGGGGCCAACGTCCTGACTCCA.

This clonotype was seen a single time. The V gene is TRBV10-3, the J gene TRBJ1-1, with unresolved D. This CDR3 has 16 residues. CDR1 and CDR2 from the germline V gene are ENHRY and SYGVKD. The ends were cut back, 4 bases at V and 4 bases at J, with 19 bases in the middle. CDR3 in DNA: TGTGCCATCAGTGGGAAAGGCGCCGGGAAAAGCACTGAAGCTTTCTTT. Protein sequence: CAISGKGAGKSTEAFF.

This chain uses TRBV10-3 with TRBJ1-2; 7 bases are shared with TRBD1. The CDR3 has 14 residues. In germline, CDR1 is ENHRY, CDR2 SYGVKD. J gave up 5 bases and V 10 bases, and 13 bases lay outside the gene matches. CDR3 loop: CASSASGTDYGYTF. CDR3 DNA: TGTGCCAGCAGCGCCTCCGGGACAGATTATGGCTACACCTTC.

The chain uses TRBV19 and TRBJ2-2; perhaps TRBD2 as D (5 bases). The CDR3 has 9 amino acids. Trimming took 3 bases from V and 16 from J, leaving 6 bases between them. Per the germline V gene, CDR1 is LNHDA and CDR2 is SQIVND (reference sequence). CDR3: CASSIEGFF. CDR3 DNA sequence: TGTGCCAGTAGTATTGAGGGGTTTTTT.

This clonotype was recorded a few times. This chain joins TRBV7-2 and TRBJ1-5, with TRBD1 identical over 7 bases. The junction had 5 bases not matched to a gene; V was cut back by 5 bases and J by 4 bases. The CDR3 has 14 residues. CDR1 SGHTA and CDR2 FQGNSA come from the germline V gene. The CDR3: CASSRQGPNQPQHF. In DNA form, the CDR3 reads TGTGCCAGCAGCCGACAGGGTCCTAATCAGCCCCAGCATTTT.